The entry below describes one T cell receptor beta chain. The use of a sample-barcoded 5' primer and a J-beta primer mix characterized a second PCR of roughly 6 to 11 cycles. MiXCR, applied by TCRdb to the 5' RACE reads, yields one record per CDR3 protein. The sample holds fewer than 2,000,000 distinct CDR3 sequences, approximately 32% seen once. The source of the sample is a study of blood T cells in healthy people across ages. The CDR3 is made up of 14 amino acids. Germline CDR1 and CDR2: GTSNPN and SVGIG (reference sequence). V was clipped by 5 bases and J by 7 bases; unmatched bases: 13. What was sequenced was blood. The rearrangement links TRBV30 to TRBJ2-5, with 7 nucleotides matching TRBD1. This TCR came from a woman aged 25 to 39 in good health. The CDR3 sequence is CAWSGQDPGGTQYF. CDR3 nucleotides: TGTGCCTGGTCCGGGCAGGATCCAGGGGGGACCCAGTACTTC.